The 32 T cell receptor beta chains given below trace back to one sample, sequenced in a study of cytomegalovirus exposure and HLA in healthy donors. Vbeta (60) and Jbeta (13) primers were used in the PCR. Profiling relied on immunoSEQ multiplex PCR, and the TCRdb table lists in-frame clones only, not all of them. The sample includes fewer than 200,000 clones, around 83% seen only once; the top ten take roughly 1.2%. Sample: PBMCs. Every receptor here comes from a girl aged 2-10 years in good health and CMV-seropositive.

The V gene is TRBV6-5, the J gene TRBJ2-1; possible D gene TRBD2, 5 bases. V dropped 2 bases and J dropped 10 bases, with 12 bases sitting between them. The CDR3 covers 13 residues. The germline gives CDR1 MNHEY, CDR2 SVGAGI. The CDR3 is CASSYNEGEEQFF. The CDR3 coding sequence is TGTGCCAGCAGTTACAACGAGGGAGAGGAGCAGTTCTTC.

The rearrangement joins TRBV19 to TRBJ1-1; tentatively, D is TRBD1 (6 bases). CDR1 and CDR2 (germline): LNHDA, SQIVND (reference sequence). The CDR3 has 15 amino acids. With 8 bases removed from V and 5 bases from J, the gap between germline ends came to 21 bases. The CDR3 coding sequence is TGTGCCAGTCGCCCAGGGGCCACAACAGGGACTGAAGCTTTCTTT. Amino acid sequence: CASRPGATTGTEAFF.

Worth noting for this clone: Other nucleotide sequences from this sample produce the same CDR3. V gene TRBV9 combines with J gene TRBJ2-3, with unresolved D. The germline V gene encodes CDR1 SGDLS and CDR2 YYNGEE. V gave up 0 bases and J gave up 3 bases, with 8 bases separating them. CDR3 size: 14 residues. CDR3 region: CASSVGGRTDTQYF. The DNA for the CDR3 is TGTGCCAGCAGCGTAGGTGGGCGAACAGATACGCAGTATTTT.

The sample holds one count of this clone. V is TRBV5-6 and J is TRBJ1-2; D remains unclear. CDR3 length equals 11 residues. V dropped 4 bases and J dropped 8 bases, with 9 bases sitting between them. Germline V lookup: CDR1 SGHDT, CDR2 YYEEEE. For the CDR3, the DNA is TGTGCCAGCAGCAGACGGAGCGGCTACACCTTC. Amino acids: CASSRRSGYTF.

This clone was seen only once. V and J are TRBV6-4 and TRBJ1-4; perhaps TRBD1 as D (5 bases). From germline, CDR1 is MRHNA and CDR2 SNTAGT. V was clipped by 2 bases and J by 12 bases, with 16 bases between them. This CDR3 has 14 residues. CDR3 amino acids: CASSDGTAGGELFF. CDR3 DNA sequence: TGTGCCAGCAGTGACGGGACTGCCGGGGGGGAACTGTTTTTT.

The chain is built from TRBV29-1 and TRBJ2-7, with 7 positions matching TRBD2. Germline loops: CDR1 SQVTM, CDR2 ANQGSEA. Trimming at V came to 1 base and at J to 0 bases, leaving 3 bases not matched to a gene. This CDR3 is built from 14 residues. The CDR3 sequence is CSVEAGGASYEQYF. The CDR3 region has the DNA TGCAGCGTTGAAGCGGGAGGCGCCTCCTACGAGCAGTACTTC.

The V and J genes are TRBV28 and TRBJ1-2; 12 positions match TRBD1. Germline V lookup: CDR1 MDHEN, CDR2 SYDVKM. The CDR3 totals 16 residues. V dropped 6 bases and J dropped 7; count of bases not matched to a gene: 12. The DNA of the CDR3 is TGTGCCAGCAGGGATCCGGGACAGGGGGCGCGAAGTGGCTACACCTTC. It yields the protein CASRDPGQGARSGYTF.

The rearrangement uses TRBV9 and TRBJ1-2, with D maybe TRBD1 (5 bases). The CDR3 covers 15 residues. The V end was cut by 1 base, the J end by 2 bases, with 12 bases between. Germline V gene data show CDR1 as SGDLS and CDR2 as YYNGEE. DNA for the CDR3: TGTGCCAGCAGCGTATGGGGGGATTCGAACTATGGCTACACCTTC. This encodes CASSVWGDSNYGYTF.

The rearrangement uses TRBV6-5 and TRBJ2-1; 9 bases are a match to TRBD1. V trimming: 0 bases; J trimming: 7 bases; junction bases outside the gene matches: 7. Germline V lookup: CDR1 MNHEY, CDR2 SVGAGI. The CDR3 runs 16 residues. The CDR3 reads CASSYSRDRGENEQFF. As DNA, the CDR3 is TGTGCCAGCAGTTACTCCCGCGACAGGGGGGAAAATGAGCAGTTCTTC.

V and J are TRBV13 and TRBJ2-1, with 9 bases matching TRBD2. This CDR3 has 14 amino acids. The ends lost 4 bases at V and 6 bases at J; junction bases unmatched: 4. Germline lookup yields CDR1 PRHDT and CDR2 FYEKMQ (reference sequence). CDR3 DNA: TGTGCCAGCAGCTCAGGGACTAGCCCCAATGAGCAGTTCTTC. This sequence encodes CASSSGTSPNEQFF.

This clone was recorded only once. V is TRBV6-5 and J is TRBJ1-5; TRBD1 agrees at 8 bases. V was clipped by 2 bases and J by 6 bases; unmatched bases: 3. The CDR3 consists of 14 residues. Germline V gene data show CDR1 as MNHEY and CDR2 as SVGAGI. Here the CDR3 DNA reads TGTGCCAGCAGTTACGGACAGGGCGGTCAGCCCCAGCATTTT. Amino acid sequence: CASSYGQGGQPQHF.

The chain carries TRBV18 and TRBJ1-1, with D hard to call. V was shortened by 1 base and J by 7 bases, with 10 bases between the two germline ends. CDR1 KGHSH and CDR2 LQKENI come from the germline V gene. The CDR3 totals 13 residues. CDR3 in amino acids: CASSPLGIGEAFF. The CDR3 region has the DNA TGTGCCAGCTCACCACTCGGGATTGGTGAAGCTTTCTTT.

The chain couples TRBV19 to TRBJ1-5, with D possibly being TRBD1 (5 bases). The germline V gene has CDR1 LNHDA and CDR2 SQIVND (reference sequence). The ends were cut back, 7 bases at V and 6 bases at J, with 10 bases in the middle. The CDR3 is 12 amino acids. This chain's CDR3 is CASTKTGQPQHF. The CDR3 coding sequence is TGTGCCAGTACCAAAACAGGTCAGCCCCAGCATTTT.

The chain is built from TRBV2 and TRBJ2-5, with TRBD2 matching over 16 bases. Germline V gene lookup returns CDR1 SNHLY and CDR2 FYNNEI. The V gene end was trimmed by 6 bases and the J gene end by 4 bases; junction bases not matched to a gene: 5. The CDR3 extends over 16 amino acids. CDR3 in DNA: TGTGCCAGCAGGGGACTAGCGGGAGGGTTGGGAGAGACCCAGTACTTC. The encoded protein is CASRGLAGGLGETQYF.

DNA of the CDR3: TGTGCCAGCAGCGCAATACCCGGGGACTCTCAGCTCGGGTACGAGCAGTACTTC. It specifies CASSAIPGDSQLGYEQYF. This chain uses TRBV14 with TRBJ2-7; D may be TRBD2 (6 bases). The germline V gene encodes CDR1 SGHDN and CDR2 FVKESK. This CDR3 has 18 amino acids. The V end was cut by 5 bases, the J end by 4 bases, with 27 bases between.

This clone has only a few counts. This sequence joins TRBV4-1 and TRBJ1-5; tentative D call: TRBD1 (6 bases). Trimming stripped 4 bases from V and 6 bases from J, with 16 bases between. Per germline, CDR1 MGHRA and CDR2 YSYEKL. The CDR3 is 15 residues long. The CDR3 region is CASSPGPQGGQPQHF. DNA for the CDR3: TGCGCCAGCAGCCCCGGACCACAGGGTGGTCAGCCCCAGCATTTT.

The gene calls are TRBV14 and TRBJ2-5; the D is unclear. The J call may be wrong; the DNA end is better matched by TRBJ2-7. CDR3 size: 12 residues. Germline CDR1 reads SGHDN; CDR2 reads FVKESK. The CDR3 DNA is TGTGCCAGCAGCCAGAACTACTACGAGCAGTACTTC. Protein product: CASSQNYYEQYF.

The gene calls are TRBV28 and TRBJ1-1; possibly TRBD1 for D (6 bases). Germline loops: CDR1 MDHEN, CDR2 SYDVKM. V lost 5 bases, J lost 4 bases, and 11 bases lay in between. CDR3 length: 13 amino acids. The CDR3 DNA reads as TGTGCCAGCAGTCCGACAGGTGTCACTGAAGCTTTCTTT. Translating gives CASSPTGVTEAFF. Full variable domain (rest looked up from reference TRBV28 and TRBJ1-1): DVKVTQSSRYLVKRTGEKVFLECVQDMDHENMFWYRQDPGLGLRLIYFSYDVKMKEKGDIPEGYSVSREKKERFSLILESASTNQTSMYLCASSPTGVTEAFFGQGTRLTVV.

The gene calls are TRBV19 and TRBJ2-1, with 10 nucleotides matching TRBD2. Unmatched junction bases numbered 8, after V lost 6 bases and J lost 3 bases. This CDR3 has 16 amino acids. Germline lookup yields CDR1 LNHDA and CDR2 SQIVND (reference sequence). CDR3 in DNA: TGTGCCAGTAGCCAACCAGCGGGAGGGGGCTACAATGAGCAGTTCTTC. Translated, it gives CASSQPAGGGYNEQFF.

Only a few counts were recorded for this clone. The chain has TRBV2 and TRBJ2-1, with D possibly TRBD2 on 5 matching bases. Germline V gene data show CDR1 as SNHLY and CDR2 as FYNNEI. V lost 5 bases and J lost 4, with 12 bases in between. The CDR3 has 14 amino acids. CDR3 protein: CASSWTSDYNEQFF. The CDR3 DNA sequence: TGTGCCAGCAGTTGGACTTCAGATTACAATGAGCAGTTCTTC.

The chain recombines TRBV11-2 with TRBJ1-4, with 7 bases aligning to TRBD1. The germline V gene has CDR1 SGHAT and CDR2 FQNNGV. The J segment lost 7 bases and the V segment lost 2 bases, leaving 10 bases of the junction unmatched. The CDR3 is 16 residues long. The CDR3, as DNA: TGTGCCAGCAGCTTACGTTTCCGGACAGGAGGTGAAAAACTGTTTTTT. This sequence encodes CASSLRFRTGGEKLFF.

The V gene is TRBV19, the J gene TRBJ2-5, with 11 bases fitting TRBD2. The germline CDR1 and CDR2 sequences are LNHDA and SQIVND (reference sequence). CDR3 size: 14 residues. Trimming removed 6 bases from V and 2 bases from J; junction bases left unmatched: 2. In DNA, the CDR3 is TGTGCCAGTAGGCTAGCGGGAGGTCAAGAGACCCAGTACTTC. Translating it yields CASRLAGGQETQYF.

This chain joins TRBV5-1 and TRBJ2-3, with 8 bases identical to TRBD2. CDR1 and CDR2 (germline): SGHRS, YFSETQ. The CDR3 is 15 residues long. Trimming removed 7 bases from V and 1 base from J; junction bases left unmatched: 8. The CDR3 loop reads CASSSNGGGTDTQYF. In nucleotides, the CDR3 is TGCGCCAGCTCGTCTAACGGGGGGGGCACAGATACGCAGTATTTT.

The V and J genes are TRBV29-1 and TRBJ1-1; D unclear. The V and J ends lost 6 bases and 4 bases respectively, with 12 bases between them. The CDR3 extends over 12 amino acids. The V gene's germline CDR1 is SQVTM and CDR2 ANQGSEA. The CDR3 DNA is TGCAGCGTGTCGGACTCTGGCACTGAAGCTTTCTTT. Protein product: CSVSDSGTEAFF.

The CDR3 DNA follows: TGTGCCAGCAGCTCCTCTAGCGGGGGTGGAGATACGCAGTATTTT. It specifies CASSSSSGGGDTQYF. V is TRBV9 and J is TRBJ2-3; 10 bases are a match to TRBD2. V was pared by 4 bases and J by 5 bases, with 7 bases of the junction left unmatched. Per the germline V gene, CDR1 is SGDLS and CDR2 is YYNGEE. The CDR3 covers 15 residues. Drawing the rest from reference TRBV9 and TRBJ2-3, the complete variable domain is DSGVTQTPKHLITATGQRVTLRCSPRSGDLSVYWYQQSLDQGLQFLIQYYNGEERAKGNILERFSAQQFPDLHSELNLSSLELGDSALYFCASSSSSGGGDTQYFGPGTRLTVL.

The genes are TRBV7-3 and TRBJ2-7; 7 nucleotides line up with TRBD1. Trimming at V came to 4 bases and at J to 5 bases, leaving 11 bases not matched to a gene. Germline CDR1 reads SGHTA; CDR2 reads FQGTGA. The CDR3 spans 15 residues. The CDR3 region is CASSSKPTGLNEQYF. Here the CDR3 DNA reads TGTGCCAGCAGCTCCAAACCGACAGGGTTGAACGAGCAGTACTTC.

This rearrangement joins TRBV6-5 to TRBJ1-2; no clear D gene. Trimming removed 6 bases at V and 4 bases at J, with 18 bases between. This CDR3 region has 15 residues. Per the germline V gene, CDR1 is MNHEY and CDR2 is SVGAGI. In DNA, the CDR3 is TGTGCCAGCAGCCTTTACAGCACTGACATCTATGGCTACACCTTC. It yields the protein CASSLYSTDIYGYTF.

The chain employs TRBV5-1 and TRBJ1-1; tentatively, D is TRBD1 (5 bases). Germline V gene data show CDR1 as SGHRS and CDR2 as YFSETQ. The length of the CDR3 is 14 residues. V was cut by 0 bases and J by 10 bases, with 16 bases left in between. This chain's CDR3 is CASSLDRLMDAAFF. CDR3 nucleotide sequence: TGCGCCAGCAGCTTGGACAGGCTCATGGATGCAGCTTTCTTT.

The V call is TRBV7-3, the J call TRBJ2-3; perhaps TRBD2 as D (5 bases). This CDR3 region has 14 residues. Germline V gene sequence: CDR1 SGHTA, CDR2 FQGTGA. V was shortened by 1 base and J by 6 bases, with 11 bases between the two germline ends. In nucleotides, the CDR3 is TGTGCCAGCAGCTTAAATGGACTCACGGATACGCAGTATTTT. The encoded protein is CASSLNGLTDTQYF.

The chain combines TRBV19 with TRBJ2-7; possibly TRBD1 for D (5 bases). Trimming pared 5 bases from V and 6 bases from J, leaving 17 bases between. Germline V gene lookup returns CDR1 LNHDA and CDR2 SQIVND (reference sequence). CDR3 length: 14 residues. The CDR3 region is CASSVGLTRFEQYF. CDR3 coding DNA: TGTGCCAGTAGTGTGGGGCTCACCCGGTTCGAGCAGTACTTC.

The chain joins TRBV6-1 to TRBJ2-7; D is uncertain. The germline gives CDR1 MNHNS, CDR2 SASEGT. The CDR3 runs 11 residues. V dropped 10 bases and J dropped 0 bases, with 7 bases sitting between them. CDR3 residues: CAIWASYEQYF. The DNA of the CDR3 is TGTGCCATCTGGGCCTCCTACGAGCAGTACTTC.

The chain couples TRBV10-1 to TRBJ1-2; D not certain. V was cut by 0 bases and J by 8 bases, with 10 bases left in between. This CDR3 has 13 residues. Looked up from germline, CDR1 is WNHNN and CDR2 is SYGVQD (reference sequence). The DNA of the CDR3 is TGCGCCAGCAGTGAGTCCGTGTCCGGGGGCTACACCTTC. It encodes CASSESVSGGYTF.